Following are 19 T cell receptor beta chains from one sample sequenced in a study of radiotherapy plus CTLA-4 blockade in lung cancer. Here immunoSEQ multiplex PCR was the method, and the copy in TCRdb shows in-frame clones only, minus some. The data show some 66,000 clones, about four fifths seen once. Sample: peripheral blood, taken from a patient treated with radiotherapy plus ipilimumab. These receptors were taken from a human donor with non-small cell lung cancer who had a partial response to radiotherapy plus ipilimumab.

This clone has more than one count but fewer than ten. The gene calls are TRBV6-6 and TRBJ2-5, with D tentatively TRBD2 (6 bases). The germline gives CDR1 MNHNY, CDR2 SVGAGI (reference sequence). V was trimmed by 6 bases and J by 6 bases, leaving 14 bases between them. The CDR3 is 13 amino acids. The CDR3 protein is CASSRTLAKTQYF. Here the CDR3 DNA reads TGTGCCAGCAGCCGAACTCTAGCGAAGACCCAGTACTTC.

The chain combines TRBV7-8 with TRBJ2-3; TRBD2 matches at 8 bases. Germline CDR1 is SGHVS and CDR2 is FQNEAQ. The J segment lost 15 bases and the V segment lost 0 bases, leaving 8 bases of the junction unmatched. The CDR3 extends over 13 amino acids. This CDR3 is CASSLAAGASDYF. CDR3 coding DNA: TGTGCCAGCAGCTTAGCAGCGGGAGCTTCGGATTATTTT.

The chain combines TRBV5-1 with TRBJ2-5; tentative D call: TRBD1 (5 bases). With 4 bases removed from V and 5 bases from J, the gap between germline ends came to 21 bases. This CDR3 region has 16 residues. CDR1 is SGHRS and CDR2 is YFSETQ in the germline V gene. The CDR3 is CASSTIYSQGQETQYF. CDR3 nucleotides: TGCGCCAGCAGCACGATCTACAGTCAGGGTCAGGAGACCCAGTACTTC.

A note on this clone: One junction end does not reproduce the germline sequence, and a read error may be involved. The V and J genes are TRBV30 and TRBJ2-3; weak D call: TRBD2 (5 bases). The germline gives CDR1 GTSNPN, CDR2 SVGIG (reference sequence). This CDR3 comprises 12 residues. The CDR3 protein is CAWSLIEGILNF. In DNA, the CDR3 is TGTGCCTGGAGCCTAATCGAGGGAATTTTGAATTTT.

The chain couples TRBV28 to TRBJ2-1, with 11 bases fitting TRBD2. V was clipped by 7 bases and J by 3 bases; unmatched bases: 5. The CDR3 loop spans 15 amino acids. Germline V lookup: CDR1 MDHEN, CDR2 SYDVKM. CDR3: CASNIAGGDYNEQFF. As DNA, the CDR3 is TGTGCCAGCAATATAGCGGGAGGGGACTACAATGAGCAGTTCTTC.

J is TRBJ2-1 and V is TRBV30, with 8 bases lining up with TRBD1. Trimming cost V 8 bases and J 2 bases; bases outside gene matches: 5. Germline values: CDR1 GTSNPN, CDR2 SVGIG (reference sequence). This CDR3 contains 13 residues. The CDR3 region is CAGSQGAYNEQFF. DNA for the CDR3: TGTGCCGGATCACAGGGGGCCTACAATGAGCAGTTCTTC.

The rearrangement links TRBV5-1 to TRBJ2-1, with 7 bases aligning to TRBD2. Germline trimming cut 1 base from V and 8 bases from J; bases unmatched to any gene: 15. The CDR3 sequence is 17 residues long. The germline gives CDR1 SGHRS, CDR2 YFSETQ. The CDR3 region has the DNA TGCGCCAGCAGCTTGCGGTCTGGCGGGAGTGGCGTGTATGAGCAGTTCTTC. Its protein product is CASSLRSGGSGVYEQFF.

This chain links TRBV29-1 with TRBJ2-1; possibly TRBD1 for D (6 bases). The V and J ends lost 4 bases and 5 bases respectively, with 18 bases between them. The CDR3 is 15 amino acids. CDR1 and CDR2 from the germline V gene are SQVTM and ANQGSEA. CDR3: CSVVSPGHANNEQFF. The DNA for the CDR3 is TGCAGCGTTGTATCCCCGGGACACGCTAACAATGAGCAGTTCTTC.

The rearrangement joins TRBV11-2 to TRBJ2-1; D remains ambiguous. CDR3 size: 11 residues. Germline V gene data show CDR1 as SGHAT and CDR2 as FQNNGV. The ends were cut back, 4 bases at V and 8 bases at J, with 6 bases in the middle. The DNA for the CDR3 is TGTGCCAGCAGCTCCATCCATGAGCAGTTCTTC. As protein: CASSSIHEQFF.

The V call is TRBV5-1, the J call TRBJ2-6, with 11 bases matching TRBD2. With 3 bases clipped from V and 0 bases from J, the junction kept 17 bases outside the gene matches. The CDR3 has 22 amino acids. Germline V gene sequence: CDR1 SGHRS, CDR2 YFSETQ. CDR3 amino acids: CASSSRPGLAGPLSSGANVLTF. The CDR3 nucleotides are TGCGCCAGCAGCTCCCGCCCCGGACTAGCGGGTCCCTTAAGCTCTGGGGCCAACGTCCTGACTTTC.

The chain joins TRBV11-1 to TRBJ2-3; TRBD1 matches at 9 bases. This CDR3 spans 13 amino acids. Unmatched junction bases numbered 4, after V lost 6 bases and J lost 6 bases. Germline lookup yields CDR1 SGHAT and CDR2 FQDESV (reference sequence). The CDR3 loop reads CASSYRGPDTQYF. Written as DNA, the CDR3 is TGTGCCAGCAGTTACAGGGGGCCGGATACGCAGTATTTT.

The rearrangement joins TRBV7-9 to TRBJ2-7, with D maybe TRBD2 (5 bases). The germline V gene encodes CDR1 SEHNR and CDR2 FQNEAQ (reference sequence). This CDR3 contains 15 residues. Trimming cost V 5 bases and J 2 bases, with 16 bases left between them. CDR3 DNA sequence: TGTGCCAGCAGCCACGGAGAGGGCAGAGCCTACGAGCAGTACTTC. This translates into CASSHGEGRAYEQYF.

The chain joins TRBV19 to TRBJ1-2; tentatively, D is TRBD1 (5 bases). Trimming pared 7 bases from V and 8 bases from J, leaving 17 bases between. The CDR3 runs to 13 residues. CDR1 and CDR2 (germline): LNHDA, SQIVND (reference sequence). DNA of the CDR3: TGTGCCAGTACCCTCACCGGGACTCTAGGCTACACCTTC. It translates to CASTLTGTLGYTF.

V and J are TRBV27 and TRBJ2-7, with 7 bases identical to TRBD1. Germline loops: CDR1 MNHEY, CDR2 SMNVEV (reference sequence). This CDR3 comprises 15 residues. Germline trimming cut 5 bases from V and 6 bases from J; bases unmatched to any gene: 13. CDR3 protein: CASSMFEGGKVEQYF. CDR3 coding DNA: TGTGCCAGCAGTATGTTTGAAGGGGGCAAGGTCGAGCAGTACTTC.

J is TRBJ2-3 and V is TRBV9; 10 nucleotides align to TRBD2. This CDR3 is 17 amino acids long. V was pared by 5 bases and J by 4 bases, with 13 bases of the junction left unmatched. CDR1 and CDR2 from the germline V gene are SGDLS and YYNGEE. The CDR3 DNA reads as TGTGCCAGCAGTTATGGTATAGCGGGAGGAGGGGCAGATACGCAGTATTTT. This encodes CASSYGIAGGGADTQYF.

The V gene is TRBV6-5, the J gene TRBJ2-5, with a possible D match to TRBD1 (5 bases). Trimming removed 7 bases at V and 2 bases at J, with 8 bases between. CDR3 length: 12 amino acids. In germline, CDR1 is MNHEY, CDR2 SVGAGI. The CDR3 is CASTGQQETQYF. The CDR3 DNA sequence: TGTGCCAGCACAGGGCAGCAAGAGACCCAGTACTTC.

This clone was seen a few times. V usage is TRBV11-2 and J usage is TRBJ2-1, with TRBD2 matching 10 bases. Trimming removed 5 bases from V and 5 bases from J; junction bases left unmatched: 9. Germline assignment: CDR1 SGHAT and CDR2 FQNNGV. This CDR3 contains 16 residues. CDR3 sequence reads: CASSKTSGRTNNEQFF. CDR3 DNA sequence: TGTGCCAGCAGCAAGACTAGCGGGCGGACCAACAATGAGCAGTTCTTC.

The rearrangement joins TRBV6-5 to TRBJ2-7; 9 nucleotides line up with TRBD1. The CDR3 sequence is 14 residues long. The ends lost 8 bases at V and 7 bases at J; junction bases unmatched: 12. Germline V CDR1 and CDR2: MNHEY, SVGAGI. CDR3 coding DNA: TGTGCCAGCGGTCTGGCGGACAGGGGTCGGGAGCAGTACTTC. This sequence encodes CASGLADRGREQYF.

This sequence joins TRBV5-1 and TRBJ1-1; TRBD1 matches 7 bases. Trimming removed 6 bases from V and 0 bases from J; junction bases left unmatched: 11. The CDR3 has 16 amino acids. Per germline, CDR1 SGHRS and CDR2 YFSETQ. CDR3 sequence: CASTPGQNVLNTEAFF. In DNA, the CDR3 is TGCGCCAGCACCCCGGGACAGAATGTTTTGAACACTGAAGCTTTCTTT. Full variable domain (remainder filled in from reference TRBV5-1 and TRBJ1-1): KAGVTQTPRYLIKTRGQQVTLSCSPISGHRSVSWYQQTPGQGLQFLFEYFSETQRNKGNFPGRFSGRQFSNSRSEMNVSTLELGDSALYLCASTPGQNVLNTEAFFGQGTRLTVV.